Detailed here is one TCR beta chain. Its antigen is unknown. This specimen comes from a study of T cells in Graves' hyperthyroidism and ophthalmopathy. The germline gives CDR1 MNHEY, CDR2 SMNVEV (reference sequence). The CDR3 totals 16 residues. V lost 6 bases, J lost 6 bases, and 11 bases stayed unmatched. Amplified regions were TCR beta CDR3 sequences from RNA transcripts. TCR CDR3 underwent first-round RT-PCR with the HTBI primer set. TCRdb used MiXCR to reprocess the multiplex PCR reads, holding one entry per CDR3 protein. The data contain a few hundred thousand distinct CDR3 sequences, about 15% of them singletons. Study results and caveats: Most expanded thyroid clonotypes above 0.001 also appeared in blood.

V and J are TRBV27 and TRBJ2-2; 9 bases align to TRBD2. Sample: blood. This receptor was identified in a woman in her 30s with Graves' ophthalmopathy. The CDR3, as DNA: TGTGCCAGCAGCACAAGCGGGGGGCGGAATCCCGGGGAGCTGTTTTTT. As protein: CASSTSGGRNPGELFF.